This T cell receptor (beta chain) was captured by sequencing in a study of somatic mutations in cytotoxic T cells in rheumatoid arthritis. Across the study: Sorted by flow to nearly 100% purity were some V beta antibody-stained T-cell populations, including V beta1+ cells sequenced for TCRB.

The CDR3 runs to 12 residues. V was pared by 5 bases and J by 1 base, with 6 bases between. Germline V gene sequence: CDR1 LNHDA, CDR2 SQIVND (reference sequence). This clone was seen a few times. Assay used: immunoSEQ multiplex PCR; TCRdb lists only in-frame clones, some missing. The sample has about 18,000 clones, roughly 82% seen once. Specimen: CD8+ T cells sorted from blood. The chain combines TRBV19 with TRBJ2-7, with D tentatively TRBD1 (6 bases). The clonotype comes from a woman aged 50 to 60 in good health. CDR3: CASSGTSYEQYF. CDR3 coding DNA: TGTGCCAGTAGTGGGACATCCTACGAGCAGTACTTC.